The rows below give T cell receptor beta chains drawn from one sample of a study of blood T cell repertoires in COVID-19. Clones were read by immunoSEQ multiplex PCR, and TCRdb kept only the in-frame ones, dropping some. The sample records 60,000 to 75,000 clones, 75% to 90% being singletons. The source material was peripheral blood. These receptors were collected from a woman older than 75 with active or convalescent COVID-19. Both conserved end residues are trimmed from each CDR3.

CDR3 protein: ASSGQGWFDYEQY
V gene: TRBV6-5
J gene: TRBJ2-7

CDR3 protein: ASSQGSGPANQPQH
V gene: TRBV3-1/TRBV3-2
J gene: TRBJ1-5

CDR3 protein: ASSRDMSYGYT
V gene: TRBV5-6
J gene: TRBJ1-2

CDR3 protein: ASSLTGGYTDTQY
V gene: TRBV7-3
J gene: TRBJ2-3

CDR3 protein: ASSLEWLQPQH
V gene: TRBV27
J gene: TRBJ1-5

CDR3 protein: ASSRPSAPTQY
V gene: TRBV7-9
J gene: TRBJ2-3

CDR3 protein: ASSDSGTGSDTQY
V gene: TRBV6-1
J gene: TRBJ2-3

CDR3 protein: ASSQQVRYEQY
V gene: TRBV7-8
J gene: TRBJ2-7

CDR3 protein: ASSVGTGGAWQETQY
V gene: TRBV19
J gene: TRBJ2-5

CDR3 protein: ASSPDSNQPQH
V gene: TRBV5-8
J gene: TRBJ1-5

CDR3 protein: ASSSKTGKVRENQPQH
V gene: TRBV7-7
J gene: TRBJ1-5

CDR3 protein: ASSFVGAYNQPQH
V gene: TRBV27
J gene: TRBJ1-5

CDR3 protein: ASSLSIGTGTEAF
V gene: TRBV27
J gene: TRBJ1-1

CDR3 protein: ASSLLGGDIQETQY
V gene: TRBV7-3
J gene: TRBJ2-5

CDR3 protein: ASSLEGDIRIGELF
V gene: TRBV7-2
J gene: TRBJ2-2

CDR3 protein: ASSGTGSYNGYT
V gene: TRBV2
J gene: TRBJ1-2

CDR3 protein: ASSPGITEAF
V gene: TRBV7-9
J gene: TRBJ1-1

CDR3 protein: ASSQKTGLNTEAF
V gene: TRBV4-1
J gene: TRBJ1-1

CDR3 protein: ATSDLQLGWENTEAF
V gene: TRBV24-1
J gene: TRBJ1-1

CDR3 protein: ASSQDFTGTSGDYEQY
V gene: TRBV4-3
J gene: TRBJ2-7

CDR3 protein: ASSLLRGMNTEAF
V gene: TRBV5-6
J gene: TRBJ1-1

CDR3 protein: ASSRGLAGGAGEQF
V gene: TRBV3-1/TRBV3-2
J gene: TRBJ2-1

CDR3 protein: ASSHLTGGEETQY
V gene: TRBV27
J gene: TRBJ2-5

CDR3 protein: ASSPQQAWGTEAF
V gene: TRBV7-9
J gene: TRBJ1-1

CDR3 protein: ASSPGQGTNTEAF
V gene: TRBV18
J gene: TRBJ1-1

CDR3 protein: ASSLAGADYEQY
V gene: TRBV7-6
J gene: TRBJ2-7

CDR3 protein: ATMDTLYNEQF
V gene: TRBV15
J gene: TRBJ2-1

CDR3 protein: ASSIGRDGAETQY
V gene: TRBV19
J gene: TRBJ2-5

CDR3 protein: AIVSGTVGNTIY
V gene: TRBV28
J gene: TRBJ1-3

CDR3 protein: ASSLSGVSGETQY
V gene: TRBV7-3
J gene: TRBJ2-5

CDR3 protein: ASQMNRGSSEAF
V gene: TRBV19
J gene: TRBJ1-1

CDR3 protein: ASRERRGETQY
V gene: TRBV7-2
J gene: TRBJ2-5

CDR3 protein: ASSETEFYGYT
V gene: TRBV2
J gene: TRBJ1-2

CDR3 protein: ASSIQDTQY
V gene: TRBV19
J gene: TRBJ2-3

CDR3 protein: ASSPDVGADTQY
V gene: TRBV18
J gene: TRBJ2-3

CDR3 protein: ASSEFSNRLAGAGELF
V gene: TRBV2
J gene: TRBJ2-2

CDR3 protein: ASSPWGRNSPLH
V gene: TRBV27
J gene: TRBJ1-6

CDR3 protein: ASSIGRGLQPQH
V gene: TRBV19
J gene: TRBJ1-5

CDR3 protein: ATMTGGRGYGYT
V gene: TRBV5-6
J gene: TRBJ1-2

CDR3 protein: ASSLSENIQY
V gene: TRBV3-1/TRBV3-2
J gene: TRBJ2-4

CDR3 protein: ASRGTGGSGNTIY
V gene: TRBV6-6
J gene: TRBJ1-3

CDR3 protein: ASRQGSSYEQY
V gene: TRBV12-3/TRBV12-4
J gene: TRBJ2-7

CDR3 protein: ASSQEGQRSQPQH
V gene: TRBV9
J gene: TRBJ1-5

CDR3 protein: ASSMDRGTQETQY
V gene: TRBV2
J gene: TRBJ2-5

CDR3 protein: ASSPWYWDREAGANVLT
V gene: TRBV19
J gene: TRBJ2-6

CDR3 protein: ASSFNLRENTDTQY
V gene: TRBV7-9
J gene: TRBJ2-3

CDR3 protein: ASSTGWGERELF
V gene: TRBV19
J gene: TRBJ2-2

CDR3 protein: ASSTTSGGRDEQF
V gene: TRBV4-1
J gene: TRBJ2-1

CDR3 protein: ASSEASLVSPLH
V gene: TRBV6-1
J gene: TRBJ1-6

CDR3 protein: SARAGDGYT
V gene: TRBV20-1
J gene: TRBJ1-2